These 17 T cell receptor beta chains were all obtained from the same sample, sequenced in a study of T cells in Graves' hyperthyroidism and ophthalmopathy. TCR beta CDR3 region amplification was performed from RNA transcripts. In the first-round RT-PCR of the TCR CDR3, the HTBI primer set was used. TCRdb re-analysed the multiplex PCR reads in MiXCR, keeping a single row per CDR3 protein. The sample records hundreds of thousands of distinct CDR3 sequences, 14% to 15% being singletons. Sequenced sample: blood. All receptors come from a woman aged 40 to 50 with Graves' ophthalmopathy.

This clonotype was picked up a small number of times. CDR3 sequence reads: CASSHGGTSSYNEQFF. The DNA for the CDR3 is TGTGCCAGCAGCCATGGGGGGACATCCTCCTACAATGAGCAGTTCTTC. The chain links TRBV3-1 to TRBJ2-1; D possibly uses TRBD1 or TRBD2 (6 bases each). CDR1 and CDR2 from the germline V gene are LGHDT and YNNKEL (reference sequence). This CDR3 region has 16 residues. The V end lost 3 bases, the J end lost 0 bases, and 12 bases lay between the germline ends.

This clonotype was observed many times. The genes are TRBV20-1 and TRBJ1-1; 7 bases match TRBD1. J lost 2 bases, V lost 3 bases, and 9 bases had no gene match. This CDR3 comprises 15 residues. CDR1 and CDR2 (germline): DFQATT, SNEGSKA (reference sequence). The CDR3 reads CSASLTGFKNTEAFF. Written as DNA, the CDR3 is TGCAGTGCTAGTTTGACAGGGTTTAAAAACACTGAAGCTTTCTTT.

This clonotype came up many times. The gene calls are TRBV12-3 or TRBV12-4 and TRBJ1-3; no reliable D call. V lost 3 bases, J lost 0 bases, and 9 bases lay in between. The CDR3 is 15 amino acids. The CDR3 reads CASSFLRFSGNTIYF. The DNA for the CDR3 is TGTGCCAGCAGTTTTTTGCGGTTCTCTGGAAACACCATATATTTT.

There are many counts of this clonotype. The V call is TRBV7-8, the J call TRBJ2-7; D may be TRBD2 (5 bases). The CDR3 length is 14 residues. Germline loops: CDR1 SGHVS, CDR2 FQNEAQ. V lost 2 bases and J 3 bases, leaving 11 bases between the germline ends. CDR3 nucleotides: TGTGCCAGCAGCTTAACCGCGGGCCGCTACGAGCAGTACTTC. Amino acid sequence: CASSLTAGRYEQYF. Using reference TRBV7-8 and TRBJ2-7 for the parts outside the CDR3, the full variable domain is GAGVSQSPRYKVAKRGQDVALRCDPISGHVSLFWYQQALGQGPEFLTYFQNEAQLDKSGLPSDRFFAERPEGSVSTLKIQRTQQEDSAVYLCASSLTAGRYEQYFGPGTRLTVT.

The CDR3 DNA sequence: TGTGCCAGCAGCTTAATCGTCAGCGGGGGGAGTGAGACCCAGTACTTC. Amino acids: CASSLIVSGGSETQYF. The chain has TRBV7-2 and TRBJ2-5; 9 nucleotides line up with TRBD2. With V trimmed by 2 bases and J by 5 bases, 9 bases remained unmatched. Germline CDR1 SGHTA, CDR2 FQGNSA. CDR3 length: 16 amino acids.

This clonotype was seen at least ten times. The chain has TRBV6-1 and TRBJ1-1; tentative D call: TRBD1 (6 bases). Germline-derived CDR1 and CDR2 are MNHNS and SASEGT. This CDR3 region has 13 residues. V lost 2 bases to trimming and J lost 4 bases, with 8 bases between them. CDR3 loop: CASSETQGTEAFF. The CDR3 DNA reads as TGTGCCAGCAGTGAAACACAGGGCACTGAAGCTTTCTTT.

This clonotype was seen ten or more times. The DNA for the CDR3 is TGTGCCAGCAGTCCTAGCGGGAGTTCGAACGAGCAGTACTTC. Translated: CASSPSGSSNEQYF. The chain has TRBV12-3 or TRBV12-4 and TRBJ2-7, with 10 nucleotides matching TRBD2. J lost 5 bases, V lost 5 bases, and 6 bases had no gene match. The CDR3 is made up of 14 amino acids.

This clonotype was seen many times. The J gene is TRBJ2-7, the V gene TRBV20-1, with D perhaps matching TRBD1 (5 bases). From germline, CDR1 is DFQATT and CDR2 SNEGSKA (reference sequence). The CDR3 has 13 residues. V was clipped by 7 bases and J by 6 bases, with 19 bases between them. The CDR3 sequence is CSVFGQGGVEQYF. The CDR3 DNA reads TGCAGTGTTTTTGGTCAGGGTGGCGTCGAGCAGTACTTC.

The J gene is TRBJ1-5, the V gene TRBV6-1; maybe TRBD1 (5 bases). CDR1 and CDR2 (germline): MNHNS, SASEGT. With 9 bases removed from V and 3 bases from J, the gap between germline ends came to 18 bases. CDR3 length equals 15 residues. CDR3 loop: CASHSRDHHNQPQHF. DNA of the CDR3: TGTGCCAGTCACTCCCGGGACCATCACAATCAGCCCCAGCATTTT.

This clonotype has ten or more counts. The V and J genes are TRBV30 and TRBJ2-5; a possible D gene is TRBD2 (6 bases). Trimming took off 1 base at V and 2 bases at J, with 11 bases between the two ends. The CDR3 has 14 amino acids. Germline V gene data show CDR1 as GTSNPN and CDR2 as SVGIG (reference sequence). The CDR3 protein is CAWSDGRGQETQYF. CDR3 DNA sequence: TGTGCCTGGAGTGACGGGAGAGGGCAAGAGACCCAGTACTTC.

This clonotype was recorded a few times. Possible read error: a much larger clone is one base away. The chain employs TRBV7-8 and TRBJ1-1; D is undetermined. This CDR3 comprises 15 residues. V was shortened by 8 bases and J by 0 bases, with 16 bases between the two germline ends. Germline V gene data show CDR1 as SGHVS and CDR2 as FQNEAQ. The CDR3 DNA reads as TGTGCCAGCGGTAGGAACGGCCTTATGAACACTGAAGCTTTCTTT. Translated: CASGRNGLMNTEAFF.

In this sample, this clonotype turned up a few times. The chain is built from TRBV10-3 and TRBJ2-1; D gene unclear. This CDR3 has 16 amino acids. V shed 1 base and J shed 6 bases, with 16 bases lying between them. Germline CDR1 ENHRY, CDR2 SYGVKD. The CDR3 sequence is CAISEYNPEISNEQFF. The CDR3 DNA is TGTGCCATCAGTGAGTATAATCCGGAGATTAGCAATGAGCAGTTCTTC.

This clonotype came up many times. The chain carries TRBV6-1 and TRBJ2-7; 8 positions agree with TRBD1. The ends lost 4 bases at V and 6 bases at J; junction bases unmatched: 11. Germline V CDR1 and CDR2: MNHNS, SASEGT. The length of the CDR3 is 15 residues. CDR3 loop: CASSGTGFRLGEQYF. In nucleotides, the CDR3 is TGTGCCAGCAGTGGGACAGGGTTTAGGTTGGGCGAGCAGTACTTC.

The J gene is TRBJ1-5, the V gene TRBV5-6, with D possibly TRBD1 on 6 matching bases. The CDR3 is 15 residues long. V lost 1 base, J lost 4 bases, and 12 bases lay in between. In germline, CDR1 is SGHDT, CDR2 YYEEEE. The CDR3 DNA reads TGTGCCAGCAGCTTGTATACAGGGTCAAATCAGCCCCAGCATTTT. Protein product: CASSLYTGSNQPQHF.

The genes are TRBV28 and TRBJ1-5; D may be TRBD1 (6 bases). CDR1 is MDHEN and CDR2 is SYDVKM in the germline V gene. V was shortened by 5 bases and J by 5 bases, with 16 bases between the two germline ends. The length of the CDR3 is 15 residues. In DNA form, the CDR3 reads TGTGCCAGCAGTCCCGGCTGGGGGCTCGATCAGCCCCAGCATTTT. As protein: CASSPGWGLDQPQHF.

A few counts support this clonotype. DNA for the CDR3: TGTGCCAGCAGCGTAGGGCAGCTGATGGGGGCCCAAGAGACCCAGTACTTC. Translating gives CASSVGQLMGAQETQYF. The V call is TRBV9, the J call TRBJ2-5, with D maybe TRBD1 (6 bases). Trimming took 0 bases from V and 1 from J, leaving 16 bases between them. This CDR3 has 17 residues. The germline gives CDR1 SGDLS, CDR2 YYNGEE.

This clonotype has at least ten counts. CDR3 DNA: TGTGCCAGCAGTTACGGTCAGGACCAATATAGCAATCAGCCCCAGCATTTT. Its translation is CASSYGQDQYSNQPQHF. The chain carries TRBV6-2 or TRBV6-3 and TRBJ1-5; D gene ambiguous. The V gene's germline CDR1 is MNHEY and CDR2 SVGEGT. V was pared by 2 bases and J by 0 bases, with 14 bases between. The CDR3 is 17 residues long.